One and the same sample provided the 25 T cell receptor beta chains below, sequenced in a study of blood T cells in healthy people across ages. A J-beta primer mix and a sample-barcoded 5' primer were used in a second PCR of about 7 to 12 cycles. One entry per CDR3 protein, called by TCRdb with MiXCR from the 5' RACE reads. The sample yields 550,000 to 700,000 distinct CDR3 sequences, roughly 28% seen once. Sequencing was performed on blood. Receptors were obtained from a woman in her sixties or seventies in good health.

This clonotype was seen more than once but under ten times. The chain links TRBV11-2 to TRBJ2-5; 7 bases agree with TRBD1. The better agreement between TRBJ2-1 and the DNA end casts doubt on the J call. The CDR3 has 16 amino acids. Per the germline V gene, CDR1 is SGHAT and CDR2 is FQNNGV. This CDR3 is CASSQFDRAPYNEQFF. CDR3 nucleotides: TGTGCCAGCAGCCAGTTCGACAGGGCACCATACAATGAGCAGTTCTTC.

The chain links TRBV20-1 to TRBJ2-7, with 10 bases aligning to TRBD2. After removal of 5 bases from V and 5 bases from J, the junction contained 6 bases not matched to a gene. From germline, CDR1 is DFQATT and CDR2 SNEGSKA (reference sequence). The CDR3 is 13 amino acids. CDR3 nucleotides: TGCAGTGCTGGCGGGACTAGCGACCACGAGCAGTACTTC. Translating it yields CSAGGTSDHEQYF.

This sequence joins TRBV4-1 and TRBJ2-3, with 7 bases fitting TRBD2. Germline V gives CDR1 MGHRA, CDR2 YSYEKL. The V gene end was trimmed by 0 bases and the J gene end by 2 bases; junction bases not matched to a gene: 5. The CDR3 is made up of 16 amino acids. This chain's CDR3 is CASSQEARGNTDTQYF. CDR3 nucleotide sequence: TGCGCCAGCAGCCAAGAGGCGCGGGGGAACACAGATACGCAGTATTTT.

The gene calls are TRBV4-2 and TRBJ2-1; 9 nucleotides align to TRBD1. CDR1 is LGHNA, CDR2 YNFKEQ, per germline. CDR3 length: 15 amino acids. J gave up 8 bases and V 1 base, and 6 bases lay outside the gene matches. The CDR3 here is CASSQGRTGVDEQFF. The DNA of the CDR3 is TGTGCCAGCAGCCAAGGTCGGACAGGGGTGGATGAGCAGTTCTTC.

The rearrangement joins TRBV4-2 to TRBJ1-5; D not resolved. Germline loops: CDR1 LGHNA, CDR2 YNFKEQ. The CDR3 runs to 13 residues. V was clipped by 0 bases and J by 7 bases, with 7 bases between them. The CDR3 is CASSQEGRQPQHF. The CDR3 DNA sequence: TGTGCCAGCAGCCAAGAAGGTAGGCAGCCCCAGCATTTT.

The chain employs TRBV29-1 and TRBJ2-5; D possibly corresponds to TRBD2 (7 bases). V lost 0 bases to trimming and J lost 6 bases, with 17 bases between them. CDR3 length: 15 amino acids. The germline V gene encodes CDR1 SQVTM and CDR2 ANQGSEA. CDR3 coding DNA: TGCAGCGTTGAAGAAAGGAGAACGGGGGGCCAGACCCAGTACTTC. Protein: CSVEERRTGGQTQYF.

The rearrangement joins TRBV7-9 to TRBJ2-1; 8 bases are shared with TRBD1. The CDR3 is 16 amino acids. V dropped 4 bases and J dropped 1; count of bases not matched to a gene: 6. Germline lookup yields CDR1 SEHNR and CDR2 FQNEAQ (reference sequence). CDR3 DNA: TGTGCCAGCAGCTCCCGGGACAGGACTTCCTACAATGAGCAGTTCTTC. Protein: CASSSRDRTSYNEQFF.

Concerning this clonotype: A junction boundary mismatches the germline segment, possibly from a read error. V and J are TRBV9 and TRBJ1-4; D gene uncertain. This CDR3 contains 13 residues. Germline lookup yields CDR1 SGDLS and CDR2 YYNGEE. The CDR3 here is CASSVHANDKLFF. The CDR3 nucleotides are TGTGCCAGCAGCGTACATGCTAATGATAAACTGTTTTTT.

CDR3 nucleotide sequence: TGCAGTGCTAGCAGCGGGGCGGGGGCCTGGAATGAGCAGTTCTTC. This gives the protein CSASSGAGAWNEQFF. V usage is TRBV20-1 and J usage is TRBJ2-1; D perhaps matches TRBD2 (7 bases). The V gene's germline CDR1 is DFQATT and CDR2 SNEGSKA (reference sequence). The CDR3 length is 15 residues. V lost 3 bases to trimming and J lost 7 bases, with 19 bases between them.

This clonotype was seen many times. This chain joins TRBV5-6 and TRBJ1-4; D remains ambiguous. V shed 1 base and J shed 4 bases, with 5 bases lying between them. This CDR3 comprises 13 residues. The germline gives CDR1 SGHDT, CDR2 YYEEEE. CDR3 bases: TGTGCCAGCAGCTTGCCCAGTAATGAAAAACTGTTTTTT. Its protein is CASSLPSNEKLFF. The full variable domain, its missing parts supplied by reference TRBV5-6 and TRBJ1-4, is DAGVTQSPTHLIKTRGQQVTLRCSPKSGHDTVSWYQQALGQGPQFIFQYYEEEERQRGNFPDRFSGHQFPNYSSELNVNALLLGDSALYLCASSLPSNEKLFFGSGTQLSVL.

At least ten counts were recorded for this clonotype. This sequence joins TRBV11-2 and TRBJ2-7; perhaps TRBD2 as D (7 bases). The length of the CDR3 is 19 residues. Trimming stripped 5 bases from V and 0 bases from J, with 26 bases between. Germline V gives CDR1 SGHAT, CDR2 FQNNGV. The CDR3 spells CASSPIRGGRGGSSYEQYF. CDR3 coding DNA: TGTGCCAGCAGCCCCATTAGGGGGGGTAGGGGTGGCAGCTCCTACGAGCAGTACTTC.

The J gene is TRBJ2-1, the V gene TRBV29-1, with D possibly TRBD1 on 6 matching bases. Germline V gene lookup returns CDR1 SQVTM and CDR2 ANQGSEA. The CDR3 sequence is 14 residues long. The V gene lost 8 bases and the J gene lost 4 bases, with 18 bases spanning the gap. The CDR3 sequence is CSLYRTALYNEQFF. The CDR3 DNA reads TGCAGCCTATACCGGACAGCACTTTACAATGAGCAGTTCTTC.

This sequence joins TRBV6-6 and TRBJ1-1, with unresolved D. CDR1 and CDR2 (germline): MNHNY, SVGAGI (reference sequence). The V and J ends lost 0 bases and 2 bases respectively, with 4 bases between them. The CDR3 extends over 13 amino acids. Written as DNA, the CDR3 is TGTGCCAGCAGTTACTCTTATAACACTGAAGCTTTCTTT. This gives the protein CASSYSYNTEAFF.

CDR3 nucleotide sequence: TGCAGCGTTGAGGCGGGGGGAAAAAAACTGTTTTTT. It translates to CSVEAGGKKLFF. V usage is TRBV29-1 and J usage is TRBJ1-4, with D perhaps TRBD1 (5 bases). V was pared by 3 bases and J by 9 bases, with 11 bases between. The CDR3 is 12 residues long. CDR1 is SQVTM, CDR2 ANQGSEA, per germline.

The chain uses TRBV30 and TRBJ2-5; 10 nucleotides agree with TRBD1. There are 16 residues in the CDR3. Per germline, CDR1 GTSNPN and CDR2 SVGIG (reference sequence). V shed 0 bases and J 1 base; nucleotides not matched to a gene: 5. The CDR3 is CAWSVPGQGTQETQYF. Written as DNA, the CDR3 is TGTGCCTGGAGTGTTCCGGGACAGGGGACCCAAGAGACCCAGTACTTC.

This clonotype was seen more than once but under ten times. This sequence joins TRBV7-8 and TRBJ1-2; D gene unclear. The CDR3 is 15 residues long. With 0 bases removed from V and 1 base from J, the gap between germline ends came to 9 bases. Germline-derived CDR1 and CDR2 are SGHVS and FQNEAQ. DNA of the CDR3: TGTGCCAGCAGCTTAGCGAGCGGGGTTAACTATGGCTACACCTTC. It translates to CASSLASGVNYGYTF.

Comment on this clonotype: The junction and the germline gene differ at one end; a read error may be behind it. The CDR3 nucleotides read TGCGCCAGCACCCTAGGAGGGGGGGCCTACGAGCAGTGCTTC. Its translation is CASTLGGGAYEQCF. The V call is TRBV10-2, the J call TRBJ2-7; a weak D match, TRBD2 (7 bases). Germline V CDR1 and CDR2: WSHSY, SAAADI. CDR3 length: 14 amino acids.

This clonotype was counted a few times. This chain uses TRBV4-2 with TRBJ2-1; 10 nucleotides agree with TRBD2. Per the germline V gene, CDR1 is LGHNA and CDR2 is YNFKEQ. The length of the CDR3 is 16 residues. Trimming cost V 0 bases and J 10 bases; bases outside gene matches: 9. In DNA, the CDR3 is TGTGCCAGCAGCCAAGAGACTAGCGGGTCCCGGGGGGAGCAGTTCTTC. Protein sequence: CASSQETSGSRGEQFF.

This clonotype came up a few times. The chain uses TRBV11-2 and TRBJ2-5; D uncertain. Trimming stripped 0 bases from V and 0 bases from J, with 8 bases between. Germline CDR1 SGHAT, CDR2 FQNNGV. The CDR3 has 15 amino acids. CDR3 region: CASSLEYKYQETQYF. The CDR3 nucleotides read TGTGCCAGCAGCTTAGAATACAAGTACCAAGAGACCCAGTACTTC.

This rearrangement joins TRBV4-1 to TRBJ2-1; the D gene is possibly TRBD2 (6 bases). The germline V and J ends were trimmed by 1 base and 10 bases, with 11 bases remaining between them. CDR3 length equals 13 residues. Germline values: CDR1 MGHRA, CDR2 YSYEKL. CDR3 sequence: CASSQGDFGEQFF. CDR3 nucleotide sequence: TGCGCCAGCAGCCAAGGGGACTTTGGGGAGCAGTTCTTC.

This sequence joins TRBV7-2 and TRBJ1-4; a weak D match, TRBD1 (5 bases). This CDR3 has 14 amino acids. V was trimmed by 6 bases and J by 2 bases, leaving 10 bases between them. Germline CDR1 SGHTA, CDR2 FQGNSA. The CDR3 DNA reads as TGTGCCAGCAGGCCCGGGGGGACTAATGAAAAACTGTTTTTT. It codes for CASRPGGTNEKLFF.

The chain uses TRBV24-1 and TRBJ1-4, with D possibly being TRBD1 (5 bases). This CDR3 spans 14 amino acids. The V gene's germline CDR1 is KGHDR and CDR2 SFDVKD. The V end lost 6 bases, the J end lost 7 bases, and 14 bases lay between the germline ends. CDR3 nucleotides: TGTGCCACCAGTTCCCAGGAGGGGAGTGAAAAACTGTTTTTT. Amino acid sequence: CATSSQEGSEKLFF.

This clonotype was seen more than once but under ten times. The chain couples TRBV3-1 to TRBJ2-1, with TRBD2 matching 11 bases. Germline values: CDR1 LGHDT, CDR2 YNNKEL (reference sequence). The CDR3 has 15 residues. V dropped 1 base and J dropped 7; count of bases not matched to a gene: 3. The CDR3 protein is CASSQVAGGLNEQFF. Here the CDR3 DNA reads TGTGCCAGCAGCCAAGTAGCGGGGGGGCTTAATGAGCAGTTCTTC.

J is TRBJ2-1 and V is TRBV20-1; 12 bases are shared with TRBD2. The better agreement between TRBJ2-5 and the DNA end casts doubt on the J call. Germline V gene sequence: CDR1 DFQATT, CDR2 SNEGSKA (reference sequence). This CDR3 is 17 amino acids long. The DNA for the CDR3 is TGCAGTGCTAGGAACGCGGCTAGCGGGGGGGCCTGGGAGACCCAGTACTTC. It translates to CSARNAASGGAWETQYF.

In nucleotides, the CDR3 is TGCGCCAGCAGTCCTAGCCCCTCAGCTGACAGCTGCACTGAAGCTTTCTTT. Translation gives CASSPSPSADSCTEAFF. The genes are TRBV5-1 and TRBJ1-1; possibly TRBD1 for D (5 bases). Germline lookup yields CDR1 SGHRS and CDR2 YFSETQ. The CDR3 is 17 residues long. The V end lost 5 bases, the J end lost 4 bases, and 24 bases lay between the germline ends.